This T cell receptor (beta chain) is from a study of Graves' ophthalmopathy and Graves' hyperthyroidism. The authors amplified TCR beta CDR3 regions from RNA transcripts. The workflow started with a first-round RT-PCR run with HTBI primers and then moved on to a second-round multiplex PCR. One entry per CDR3 protein results from TCRdb running MiXCR on the multiplex PCR reads. The repertoire includes roughly 300,000 distinct CDR3 sequences, roughly 15% of them detected once, and about 12% sits in the top ten. Details on this clonotype: Its target is unknown.

Regarding the study as a whole: Also, most clonotypes expanded in the thyroid above 0.001 frequency appeared in blood.

The source is an adult man with Graves' ophthalmopathy. The sample was peripheral blood.

CDR3 in amino acids: CASSLWAVGGRARAETQYF. CDR3 bases: TGTGCCAGCAGTTTATGGGCCGTCGGCGGGAGGGCCAGGGCCGAGACCCAGTACTTC. The V gene is TRBV27, the J gene TRBJ2-5; 9 bases are shared with TRBD2. Looked up from germline, CDR1 is MNHEY and CDR2 is SMNVEV (reference sequence). V trimming: 1 base; J trimming: 5 bases; junction bases outside the gene matches: 17. This CDR3 is built from 19 residues.